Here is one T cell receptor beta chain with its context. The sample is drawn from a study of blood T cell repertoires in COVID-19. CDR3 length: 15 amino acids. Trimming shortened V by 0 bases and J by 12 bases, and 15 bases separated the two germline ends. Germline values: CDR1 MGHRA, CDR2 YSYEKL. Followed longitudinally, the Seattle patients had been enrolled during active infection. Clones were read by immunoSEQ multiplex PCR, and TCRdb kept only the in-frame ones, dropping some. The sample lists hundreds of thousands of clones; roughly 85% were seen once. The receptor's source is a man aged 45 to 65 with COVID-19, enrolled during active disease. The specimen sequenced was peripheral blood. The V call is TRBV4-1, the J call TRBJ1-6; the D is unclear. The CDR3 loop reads CASSQEWPTTRPLHF. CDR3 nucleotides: TGCGCCAGCAGCCAAGAATGGCCGACAACGAGACCCCTCCACTTT.